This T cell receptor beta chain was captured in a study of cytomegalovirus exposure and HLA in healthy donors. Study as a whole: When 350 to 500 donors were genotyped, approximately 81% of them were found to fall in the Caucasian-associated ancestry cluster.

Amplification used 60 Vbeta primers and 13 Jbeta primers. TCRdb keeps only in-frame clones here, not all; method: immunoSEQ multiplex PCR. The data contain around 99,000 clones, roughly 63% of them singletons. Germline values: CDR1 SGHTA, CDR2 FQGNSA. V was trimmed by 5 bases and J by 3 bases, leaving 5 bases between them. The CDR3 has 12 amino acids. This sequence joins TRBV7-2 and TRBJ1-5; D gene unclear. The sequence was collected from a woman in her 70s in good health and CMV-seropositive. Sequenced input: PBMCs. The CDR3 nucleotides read TGTGCCAGCAGCCTAACCAATCAGCCCCAGCATTTT. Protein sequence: CASSLTNQPQHF.